This TCR beta chain was sequenced during a study of shared clonotypes between healthy human individuals. Study-wide context: Plates per donor: three CD4 naive, three CD4 memory, two CD8 naive, one CD8 memory.

Study-level findings and limits: Larger estimated richness was generally seen in naive subsets than in memory subsets.

Recent vaccinations or acute infections were absent in the healthy HIV-negative adult donors. The repertoire was sequenced with immunoSEQ multiplex PCR; TCRdb's copy has only in-frame clones and lacks some. The table has approximately 2.4 million clones, nearly 97% seen once. This clone showed up just a few times. Its specificity is unknown. This CDR3 is built from 13 residues. The germline CDR1 and CDR2 sequences are ENHRY and SYGVKD. V shed 5 bases and J 7 bases; nucleotides not matched to a gene: 5. V gene TRBV10-3 combines with J gene TRBJ1-2; TRBD1 aligns across 9 bases. This TCR came from a man younger than 35 in good health. The specimen sequenced was naive CD4+ T cells sorted from blood. Subset defined: CD45RA+ positively selected. CDR3 coding DNA: TGTGCCATCAGTAGGGACAGGGTTTCTGGCTACACCTTC. Translated, it gives CAISRDRVSGYTF.